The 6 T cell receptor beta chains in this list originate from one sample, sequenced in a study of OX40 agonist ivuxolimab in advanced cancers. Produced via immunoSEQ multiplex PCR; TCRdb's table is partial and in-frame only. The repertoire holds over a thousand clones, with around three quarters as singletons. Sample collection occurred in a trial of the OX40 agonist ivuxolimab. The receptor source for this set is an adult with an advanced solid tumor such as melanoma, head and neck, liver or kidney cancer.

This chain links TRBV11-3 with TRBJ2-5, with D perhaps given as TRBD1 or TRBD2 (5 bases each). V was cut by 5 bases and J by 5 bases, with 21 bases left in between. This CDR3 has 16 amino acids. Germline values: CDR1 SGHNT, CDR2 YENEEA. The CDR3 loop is CASSPPGSSGRETQYF. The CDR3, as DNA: TGTGCCAGCAGCCCCCCCGGAAGTTCGGGACGTGAGACCCAGTACTTC.

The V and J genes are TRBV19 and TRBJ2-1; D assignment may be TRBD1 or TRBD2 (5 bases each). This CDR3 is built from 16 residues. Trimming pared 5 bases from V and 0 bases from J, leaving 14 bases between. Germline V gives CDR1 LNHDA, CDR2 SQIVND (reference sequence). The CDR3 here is CASSFRDGSSYNEQFF. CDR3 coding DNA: TGTGCCAGTAGTTTCCGGGACGGAAGCTCCTACAATGAGCAGTTCTTC.

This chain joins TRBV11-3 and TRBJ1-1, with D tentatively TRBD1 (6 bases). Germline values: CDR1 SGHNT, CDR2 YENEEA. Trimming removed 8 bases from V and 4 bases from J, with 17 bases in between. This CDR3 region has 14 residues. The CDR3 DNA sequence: TGTGCCAGCGCCCCCGCCGGGGGGCTCACTGAAGCTTTCTTT. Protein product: CASAPAGGLTEAFF.

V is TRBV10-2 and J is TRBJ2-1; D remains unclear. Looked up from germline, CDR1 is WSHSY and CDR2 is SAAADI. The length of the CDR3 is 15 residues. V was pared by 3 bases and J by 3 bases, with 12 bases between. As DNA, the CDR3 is TGCGCCAGCAGTGAACTTAAATTTAACTACAATGAGCAGTTCTTC. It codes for CASSELKFNYNEQFF.

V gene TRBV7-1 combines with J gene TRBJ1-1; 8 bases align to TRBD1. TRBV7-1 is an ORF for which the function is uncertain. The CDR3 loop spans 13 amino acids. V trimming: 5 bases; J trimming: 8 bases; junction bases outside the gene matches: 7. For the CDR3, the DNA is TGTGCCAGCAGCCAGGACAGGGAGAGGGAAGCTTTCTTT. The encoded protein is CASSQDREREAFF.

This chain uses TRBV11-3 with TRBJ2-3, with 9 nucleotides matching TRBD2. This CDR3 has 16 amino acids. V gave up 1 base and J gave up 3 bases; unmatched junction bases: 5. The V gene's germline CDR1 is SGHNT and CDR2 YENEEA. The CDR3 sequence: CASSLGVTSGTDTQYF. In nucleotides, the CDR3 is TGTGCCAGCAGCTTAGGGGTGACTAGCGGTACAGATACGCAGTATTTT.